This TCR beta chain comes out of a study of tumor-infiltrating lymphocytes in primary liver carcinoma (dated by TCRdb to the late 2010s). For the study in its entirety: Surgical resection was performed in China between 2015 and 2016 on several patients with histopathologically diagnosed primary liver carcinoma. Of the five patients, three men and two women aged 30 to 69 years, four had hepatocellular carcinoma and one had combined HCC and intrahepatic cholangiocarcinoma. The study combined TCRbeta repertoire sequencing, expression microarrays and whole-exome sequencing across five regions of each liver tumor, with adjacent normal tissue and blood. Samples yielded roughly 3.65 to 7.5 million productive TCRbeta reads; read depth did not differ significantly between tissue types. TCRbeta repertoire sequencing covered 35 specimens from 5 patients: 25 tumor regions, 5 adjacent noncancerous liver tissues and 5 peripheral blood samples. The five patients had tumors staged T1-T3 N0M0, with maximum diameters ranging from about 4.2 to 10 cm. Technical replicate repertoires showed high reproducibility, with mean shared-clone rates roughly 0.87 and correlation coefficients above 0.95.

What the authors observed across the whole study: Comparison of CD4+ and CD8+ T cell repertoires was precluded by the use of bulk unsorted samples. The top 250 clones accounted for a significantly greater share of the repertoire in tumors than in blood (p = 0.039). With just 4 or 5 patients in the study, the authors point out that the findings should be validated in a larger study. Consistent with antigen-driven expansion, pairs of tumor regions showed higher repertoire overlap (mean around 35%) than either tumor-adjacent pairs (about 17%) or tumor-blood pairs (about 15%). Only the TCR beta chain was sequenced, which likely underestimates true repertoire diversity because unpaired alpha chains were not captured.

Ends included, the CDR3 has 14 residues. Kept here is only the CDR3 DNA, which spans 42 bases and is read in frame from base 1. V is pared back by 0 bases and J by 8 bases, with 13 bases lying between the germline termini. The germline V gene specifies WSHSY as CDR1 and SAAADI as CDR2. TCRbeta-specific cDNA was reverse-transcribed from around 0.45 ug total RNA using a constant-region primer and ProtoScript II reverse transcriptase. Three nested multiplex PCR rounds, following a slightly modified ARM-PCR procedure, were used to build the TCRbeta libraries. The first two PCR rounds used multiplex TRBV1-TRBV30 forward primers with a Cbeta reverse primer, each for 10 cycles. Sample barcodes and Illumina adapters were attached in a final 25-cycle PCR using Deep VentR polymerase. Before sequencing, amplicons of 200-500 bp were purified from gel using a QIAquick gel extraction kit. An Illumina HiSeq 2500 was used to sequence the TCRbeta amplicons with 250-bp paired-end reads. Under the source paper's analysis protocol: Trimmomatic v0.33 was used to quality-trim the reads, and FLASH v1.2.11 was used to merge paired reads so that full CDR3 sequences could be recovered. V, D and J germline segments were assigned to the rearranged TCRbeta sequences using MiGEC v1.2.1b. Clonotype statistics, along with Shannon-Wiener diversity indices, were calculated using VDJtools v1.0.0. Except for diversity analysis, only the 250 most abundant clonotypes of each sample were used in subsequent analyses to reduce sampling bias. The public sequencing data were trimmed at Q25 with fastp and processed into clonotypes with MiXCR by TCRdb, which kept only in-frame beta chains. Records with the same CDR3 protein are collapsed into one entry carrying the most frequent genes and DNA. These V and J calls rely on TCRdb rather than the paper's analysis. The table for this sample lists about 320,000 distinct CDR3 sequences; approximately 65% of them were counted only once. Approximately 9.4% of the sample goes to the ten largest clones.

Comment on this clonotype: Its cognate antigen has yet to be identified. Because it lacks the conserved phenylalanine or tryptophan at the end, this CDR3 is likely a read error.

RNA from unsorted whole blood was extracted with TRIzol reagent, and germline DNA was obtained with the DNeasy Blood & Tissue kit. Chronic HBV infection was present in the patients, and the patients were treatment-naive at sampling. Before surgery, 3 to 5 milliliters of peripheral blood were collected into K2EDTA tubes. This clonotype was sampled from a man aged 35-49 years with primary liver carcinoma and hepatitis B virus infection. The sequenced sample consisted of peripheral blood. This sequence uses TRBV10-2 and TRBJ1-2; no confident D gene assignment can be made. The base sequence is TGCGCCAGCAGTGAGTCGAGGGCAGAAGGAGGCTACACCATC. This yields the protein CASSESRAEGGYTI.